The rows below give T cell receptor beta chains drawn from one sample of a study of T cell responses to AZD1222 COVID-19 vaccine. Here immunoSEQ multiplex PCR was the method, and the copy in TCRdb shows in-frame clones only, minus some. The sample includes about 170,000 clones, 87% seen only once; the top ten take approximately 0.97%. The sample in question was peripheral blood, obtained 28 days after the second AZD1222 dose. These receptor sequences come from an adult who received the AZD1222 COVID-19 vaccine. Each CDR3 is given with its conserved first and last residue. A D gene is named only where the DNA matches it firmly. Clone sizes are given selectively: once, few, many, or a class where the clone is expanded.

D gene	J gene	V gene	clone size	CDR3 DNA	CDR3 protein
-	TRBJ2-7	TRBV5-5	-	TGTGCCAGCAGCTTACTGGGCGGGTCCTACGAGCAGTACTTC	CASSLLGGSYEQYF
-	TRBJ2-2	TRBV3-1/TRBV3-2	-	TGTGCCAGCAGCCAAGGGGATCACGGGTACGAGCTGTTTTTT	CASSQGDHGYELFF
TRBD2	TRBJ2-4	TRBV28	-	TGTGCCAGCAGTTTAGAGGCCGGGACTAGCAACATTCAGTACTTC	CASSLEAGTSNIQYF
-	TRBJ2-1	TRBV5-1	-	TGCGCCAGCAGCTTACCAGGGGGCCGGGAGGATGAGCAGTTCTTC	CASSLPGGREDEQFF
TRBD2	TRBJ2-1	TRBV4-2	once	TGTGCCAGCAGCCAAGATGGGGCGGGAGACTACAATGAGCAGTTCTTC	CASSQDGAGDYNEQFF
-	TRBJ1-4	TRBV3-1/TRBV3-2	-	TGTGCCAGCAGCCACTGGGCAACTAATGAAAAACTGTTTTTT	CASSHWATNEKLFF
-	TRBJ2-7	TRBV9	-	TGTGCCAGCAGCGTAGGAGGGACCGTCTCCTACGAGCAGTACTTC	CASSVGGTVSYEQYF
-	TRBJ1-2	TRBV12-2	-	TGTGCAAGTCGCTTACGACAGACGATTGACTATGGCTACACCTTC	CASRLRQTIDYGYTF
TRBD1	TRBJ1-1	TRBV6-5	-	TGTGCCAGCAGTTACCAGGGACAGGAGCCTGAAGCTTTCTTT	CASSYQGQEPEAFF
-	TRBJ1-2	TRBV12-3/TRBV12-4	-	TGTGCCAGCAGTTTAGGCGCTGGCTACACCTTC	CASSLGAGYTF
-	TRBJ2-3	TRBV7-9	-	TGTGCCAGCAGCTCGTACGGTTGGCCCACAGATACGCAGTATTTT	CASSSYGWPTDTQYF
TRBD1	TRBJ2-5	TRBV7-2	-	TGTGCCAGCAGCTTAGTGCGGGGGACAGGGTACCAAGAGACCCAGTACTTC	CASSLVRGTGYQETQYF
TRBD1	TRBJ2-5	TRBV6-2/TRBV6-3	-	TGTGCCAGCAGTTCCCCGACGGGACAGCGGTACCAAGAGACCCAGTACTTC	CASSSPTGQRYQETQYF
-	TRBJ1-2	TRBV13	-	TGTGCCAGCAGCCGCTATGGTGGGACTAACAACTATGGCTACACCTTC	CASSRYGGTNNYGYTF
-	TRBJ2-7	TRBV13	-	TGTGCCAGCAGCTCAGGACCCTCGGGAGAGCAGTACTTC	CASSSGPSGEQYF
TRBD1	TRBJ1-6	TRBV19	-	TGTGCCAGTAGGACTACAGGGGGCAGGTCCTATAATTCACCCCTCCACTTT	CASRTTGGRSYNSPLHF
TRBD2	TRBJ2-5	TRBV5-1	-	TGCGCCAGCAGCTTGGAGCCGGGACTACCTTTGGAGACCCAGTACTTC	CASSLEPGLPLETQYF
TRBD2	TRBJ2-1	TRBV6-6	-	TGTGCCAGCAAGCCACTAGCGGGGGGTTACAATGAGCAGTTCTTC	CASKPLAGGYNEQFF
TRBD1	TRBJ2-5	TRBV18	-	TGTGCCAGCTCACCCGGACAGGGTAGGGAGACCCAGTACTTC	CASSPGQGRETQYF
-	TRBJ1-6	TRBV5-4	-	TGTGCCAGCAGCTTAGAGGACAGAGCGAATTCACCCCTCCACTTT	CASSLEDRANSPLHF
-	TRBJ1-3	TRBV3-1/TRBV3-2	once	TGTGCCAGCAGCCAAGGGGGGGAAGGACCCTCATATTTT	CASSQGGEGPSYF
-	TRBJ2-1	TRBV18	once	TGTGCCAGCTCACCCTCTCCCGGGGGCGGCTACAATGAGCAGTTCTTC	CASSPSPGGGYNEQFF
-	TRBJ2-5	TRBV30	-	TGTGCCTGCCGGACAGTCCACTCGGCAGAGACCCAGTACTTC	CACRTVHSAETQYF
-	TRBJ2-7	TRBV3-1/TRBV3-2	few	TGTGCCAGCAGCCAAGACGCTGTGGGGGGCCGGGAGCAGTACTTC	CASSQDAVGGREQYF
-	TRBJ1-2	TRBV5-8	few	TGTGCCAGCAGCTTGGGGGGCTACACCTTC	CASSLGGYTF
-	TRBJ1-3	TRBV29-1	many	TGCAGCGTTGAAGGCAGCGGAAACACCATATATTTT	CSVEGSGNTIYF
-	TRBJ1-2	TRBV10-2	-	TGCGCCAGCAGGGAGACGGGGAACTATGGCTACACCTTC	CASRETGNYGYTF
-	TRBJ1-1	TRBV11-3	-	TGTGCCAGCAGCCTGTCGGGGGTCACTGAAGCTTTCTTT	CASSLSGVTEAFF
TRBD1	TRBJ1-2	TRBV5-6	few	TGTGCCACCAACCGCAGGGGGCACTATGGCTACACCTTC	CATNRRGHYGYTF
-	TRBJ1-2	TRBV2	once	TGTGCCAGCAGTGAAAGGGAAGGCTATGGCTACACCTTC	CASSEREGYGYTF
-	TRBJ1-6	TRBV3-1/TRBV3-2	-	TGTGCCAGCAGCCAAGGGGCCAATTCACCCCTCCACTTT	CASSQGANSPLHF
-	TRBJ2-7	TRBV10-1	-	TGCGCCAGCAGTGACGGCACCTCCTACGAGCAGTACTTC	CASSDGTSYEQYF
TRBD2	TRBJ2-1	TRBV11-3	-	TGTGCCAGCAGTTTAGCGGGGGGTTCCTACAATGAGCAGTTCTTC	CASSLAGGSYNEQFF
-	TRBJ1-1	TRBV9	-	TGTGCCAGCAGCGGGGCGGCACCAGAAGCTTTCTTT	CASSGAAPEAFF
TRBD1	TRBJ1-1	TRBV5-1	-	TGCGCCAGCAGCTGGACCACGGGGCAGGGGGTGATGAACACTGAAGCTTTCTTT	CASSWTTGQGVMNTEAFF
TRBD1	TRBJ2-7	TRBV7-8	-	TGTGCCAGCAGCTATGGGACAGGCGACTCCTCCTACGAGCAGTACTTC	CASSYGTGDSSYEQYF
TRBD1	TRBJ2-2	TRBV5-1	-	TGCGCCAGCAGGCGCGGACAGGGTGGGGCCGGGGAGCTGTTTTTT	CASRRGQGGAGELFF
-	TRBJ2-5	TRBV6-2/TRBV6-3	-	TGTGCCAGCAGCCGCAGTGCAGGGGAAGAGACCCAGTACTTC	CASSRSAGEETQYF
-	TRBJ1-4	TRBV10-2	-	TGCGCCAGCAGTGAGATCCCCGGCAGGGTTAGGGAACTGTTTTTT	CASSEIPGRVRELFF
TRBD2	TRBJ2-1	TRBV4-2	-	TGTGCCAGCAGCCAAGATGGAAGCGGGGGGGAGCGGTTCTTC	CASSQDGSGGERFF
-	TRBJ1-4	TRBV6-1	few	TGTGCCAGCAGTGAAGGGATAGTGAAGAGTGAAAAACTGTTTTTT	CASSEGIVKSEKLFF
-	TRBJ2-1	TRBV11-3	-	TGTGCCAGCAGCTTAAACTTAAATGAGCAGTTCTTC	CASSLNLNEQFF
TRBD1	TRBJ1-4	TRBV7-9	once	TGTGCCAGCAGCCACTTGACAGGGGCAACTAATGAAAAACTGTTTTTT	CASSHLTGATNEKLFF
-	TRBJ2-3	TRBV29-1	-	TGCAGCGGGGGACTCTCTCAAGGGGATACGCAGTATTTT	CSGGLSQGDTQYF
TRBD1	TRBJ2-7	TRBV11-2	-	TGTGCCAGCAGCTTACCAGGGGGCTACGAGCAGTACTTC	CASSLPGGYEQYF
-	TRBJ1-2	TRBV6-5	-	TGTGCCAGCAGTTACTCGGACTCAGGCGGGGGCTACACCTTC	CASSYSDSGGGYTF
-	TRBJ2-7	TRBV11-2	once	TGTGCCAGCAGCTTAGAAAAGAGAAGCGAGCAGTACTTC	CASSLEKRSEQYF